The entry below gives a single TCR beta chain sequence along with its context. Its antigen has not been determined. No much larger clone exists at a distance of one base, and base qualities are not known. In Seattle, one collaborating source enrolled patients while the infection was active and tracked those patients longitudinally over the course of disease. Collaborating institutions collected whole blood in K2EDTA tubes following their own protocols. For TCRbeta analysis, collaborator samples were shipped as frozen whole blood, as isolated PBMCs, or as DNA extracted from either sample type. The record originates from a study of blood T cell repertoires in COVID-19 (TCRdb year 2020). At the level of the whole study: Samples covering the acute and convalescent phases of COVID-19 were provided by collaborators in the United States, Italy and Spain. The material from the prospective study consisted of cDNA or gDNA derived from T cells, B-cell-depleted T cells, or PBMCs. Subjects who had been exposed to COVID-19, were actively infected with it, or had recovered from it provided the deeply sampled blood TCRbeta repertoires that made up the dataset. The repertoires were released in a freely available public database meant as a resource for research on the immune response to SARS-CoV-2. The samples were drawn from two sources: the first 160 participants of the ongoing ImmuneRACE study, and fewer than 1,500 subjects contributed by 6 global collaborators. Nearly every sample came with metadata listing a de-identified subject ID, COVID-19 status, age in years and sex. Where HLA class I and class II types were available, the types were taken from metadata supplied by the sample provider, not from assay-based typing.

Reading from cysteine to phenylalanine, the CDR3 counts 16 amino acids. CDR3 DNA is the only sequence kept; it has 48 bases, read in frame from the first base. The germline V gene yields SGHDT for CDR1 and YYEEEE for CDR2. V drops 1 base and J drops 3 bases, leaving 13 bases in between. The immunoSEQ Assay, a bias-controlled multiplex PCR, was used to amplify TCRbeta CDR3 regions from genomic DNA. Under the source paper's analysis protocol: Nucleated cell counts per sample were estimated from amplification of reference gene primers within the assay. Sequence reads were collapsed and filtered to measure the absolute abundance of every unique TCRbeta CDR3 rearrangement. For each sample, productive Simpson clonality was calculated by taking the square root of Simpson's diversity index across productive rearrangements. Entries here come from immuneACCESS through TCRdb and include only in-frame sequences with V and J called. Some clones fail to appear in such tables; in the studies checked, an unresolved V gene covers under half of the shortfall, and the cause of the remainder is unknown. D and trimming come from the DNA, and the V and J calls and clone size come from that table. For this sample the table gives over 85,000 clones, of which roughly 90% were detected only once. In total, the top ten clones hold approximately 5% of the sample.

Overall study outcomes, separate from this receptor: How much clinical and demographic metadata was included differed by source and by participant, and the metadata was provided uncurated.

The receptor's source is a woman aged 45-59 years with COVID-19, enrolled during active disease. The chain uses TRBV5-6 and TRBJ1-4; the D region possibly corresponds to TRBD1 (5 bases align). Sequenced: peripheral blood. The CDR3 protein sequence reads: CASSLSPTVPNEKLFF. The nucleotide sequence reads as follows: TGTGCCAGCAGCTTGTCCCCGACAGTCCCTAATGAAAAACTGTTTTTT.